Below, 3 T cell receptor beta chains from the same sample are listed, as sequenced in a study of radiotherapy plus CTLA-4 blockade in lung cancer. The method was immunoSEQ multiplex PCR; TCRdb's version includes in-frame clones alone and lacks a portion of them. This sample has 62,000 or so clones, with 70% to 85% found just once. The starting material was peripheral blood, obtained from a patient treated with radiotherapy plus ipilimumab. All receptors derive from a human donor with non-small cell lung cancer who had a complete response to radiotherapy plus ipilimumab.

V usage is TRBV11-2 and J usage is TRBJ1-1; TRBD1 agrees at 10 bases. Per germline, CDR1 SGHAT and CDR2 FQNNGV. V shed 4 bases, J shed 0 bases, and the junction held 5 bases outside the gene matches. The CDR3 consists of 16 residues. The CDR3 loop reads CASSSGQGTLNTEAFF. CDR3 coding DNA: TGTGCCAGCAGCTCGGGACAGGGGACGTTGAACACTGAAGCTTTCTTT.

The chain has TRBV13 and TRBJ2-3; 8 bases align to TRBD2. Germline trimming cut 5 bases from V and 2 bases from J; bases unmatched to any gene: 12. This CDR3 comprises 17 residues. Per germline, CDR1 PRHDT and CDR2 FYEKMQ (reference sequence). The CDR3 coding sequence is TGTGCCAGCAGCCACTCCCCCCTAGCGGGCCCCACAGATACGCAGTATTTT. Amino acids: CASSHSPLAGPTDTQYF.

The V gene is TRBV29-1, the J gene TRBJ2-6; 9 nucleotides match TRBD1. Germline values: CDR1 SQVTM, CDR2 ANQGSEA. This CDR3 region has 15 residues. V gave up 6 bases and J gave up 1 base; unmatched junction bases: 4. The CDR3 region has the DNA TGCAGCGTAGCCGGACAGGGGTCTGGGGCCAACGTCCTGACTTTC. This translates into CSVAGQGSGANVLTF.